This T cell receptor (beta chain) was sequenced in a study of T cell changes during pregnancy in multiple sclerosis. Generated by immunoSEQ multiplex PCR, the TCRdb table keeps only in-frame clones and is missing some. Among approximately 33,000 clones listed, approximately 86% were seen once. The CDR3 loop spans 14 amino acids. CDR1 SGHAT and CDR2 FQNNGV come from the germline V gene. V was shortened by 1 base and J by 3 bases, with 8 bases between the two germline ends. The receptor was derived from a female donor in good health, enrolled as a control in a pregnancy study. This sequence joins TRBV11-2 and TRBJ2-3, with D perhaps TRBD2 (5 bases). The starting material was CD4+ T cells from peripheral blood mononuclear cells, obtained in the first trimester of pregnancy. The CDR3 region is CASSLAWTTDTQYF. The CDR3 region has the DNA TGTGCCAGCAGCTTAGCTTGGACTACAGATACGCAGTATTTT.